This is a list of T cell receptor beta chains from one sample in a study of identical twins. TCRdb re-derived calls from the 5' RACE reads in MiXCR, one entry per CDR3 protein. The table includes 250,000 to 300,000 distinct CDR3 sequences, about 9% detected once. These sequences were also reported in another study, on yellow fever vaccine responses in identical twins.

Sequencing used CD8+ T cells sorted from blood. The receptors here all came from a woman between 18 and 29 years old in good health. Both conserved end residues are part of each CDR3. A D gene is named only where the DNA matches it firmly. Clone size is given for some rows only: seen once, a few or many times, or a class if the clone is expanded.

J: TRBJ1-2
D: .
V: TRBV7-9
size: few
CDR3: CASNSVGEFDYGYTF
DNA: TGTGCCAGCAATTCCGTGGGTGAATTTGACTATGGCTACACCTTC

J: TRBJ1-2
D: TRBD1
V: TRBV7-8
size: many
CDR3: CASTGDRDYGYTF
DNA: TGTGCCAGCACCGGGGACAGGGACTATGGCTACACCTTC

J: TRBJ2-5
D: .
V: TRBV20-1
size: many
CDR3: CSAREEAGSQETQYF
DNA: TGCAGTGCTAGAGAAGAAGCCGGGTCACAAGAGACCCAGTACTTC

J: TRBJ2-7
D: .
V: TRBV11-2
size: .
CDR3: CARESGFPPYEQYF
DNA: TGTGCCAGGGAGTCGGGTTTTCCACCATACGAGCAGTACTTC

J: TRBJ2-7
D: TRBD2
V: TRBV27
size: few
CDR3: CASSIAGGYEQYF
DNA: TGTGCCAGCAGCATAGCGGGAGGGTACGAGCAGTACTTC

J: TRBJ1-1
D: .
V: TRBV5-1
size: few
CDR3: CASSLEIGWGTEAFF
DNA: TGCGCCAGCAGCTTGGAAATAGGGTGGGGCACTGAAGCTTTCTTT

J: TRBJ2-1
D: TRBD2
V: TRBV4-3
size: few
CDR3: CASSQGLAHTYNEQFF
DNA: TGCGCCAGCAGCCAGGGACTAGCGCACACCTACAATGAGCAGTTCTTC

J: TRBJ2-1
D: .
V: TRBV11-2
size: .
CDR3: CASGSQFRTSGNEQFF
DNA: TGTGCCAGCGGATCACAGTTTAGGACCTCAGGGAATGAGCAGTTCTTC

J: TRBJ1-1
D: .
V: TRBV30
size: few
CDR3: CAWSVAGWAEAFF
DNA: TGTGCCTGGAGTGTAGCGGGGTGGGCTGAAGCTTTCTTT

J: TRBJ2-3
D: .
V: TRBV27
size: few
CDR3: CASSPSSTDTQYF
DNA: TGTGCCAGCAGCCCATCTAGCACAGATACGCAGTATTTT

J: TRBJ2-1
D: .
V: TRBV11-2
size: many
CDR3: CASSFLRAYNEQFF
DNA: TGTGCCAGCAGCTTTCTCAGGGCCTACAATGAGCAGTTCTTC

J: TRBJ2-7
D: .
V: TRBV25-1
size: few
CDR3: CASSEPKGTYEQYF
DNA: TGTGCCAGCAGTGAACCCAAGGGCACCTACGAGCAGTACTTC

J: TRBJ2-1
D: TRBD2
V: TRBV7-9
size: few
CDR3: CASLLITGREGYNEQFF
DNA: TGTGCCAGCTTGCTTATAACCGGGAGGGAGGGTTACAATGAGCAGTTCTTC

J: TRBJ2-1
D: TRBD2
V: TRBV6-2/TRBV6-3
size: few
CDR3: CASTILAGSYNEQFF
DNA: TGTGCCAGCACTATACTAGCGGGCTCCTACAATGAGCAGTTCTTC

J: TRBJ2-1
D: TRBD1
V: TRBV28
size: few
CDR3: CASSLDRAAYNEQFF
DNA: TGTGCCAGCAGTTTAGACAGGGCCGCCTACAATGAGCAGTTCTTC

J: TRBJ2-2
D: .
V: TRBV4-1
size: .
CDR3: CASRPQTGELFF
DNA: TGCGCCAGCAGACCCCAAACCGGGGAGCTGTTTTTT

J: TRBJ2-2
D: TRBD2
V: TRBV7-3
size: many
CDR3: CASSSSGGARTGELFF
DNA: TGTGCCAGCAGTTCAAGCGGGGGGGCGAGGACCGGGGAGCTGTTTTTT

J: TRBJ2-5
D: .
V: TRBV2
size: .
CDR3: CASSEIQETQYF
DNA: TGTGCCAGCAGTGAAATCCAAGAGACCCAGTACTTC

J: TRBJ2-3
D: TRBD2
V: TRBV7-9
size: few
CDR3: CASISGLAGVKDTQYF
DNA: TGTGCCAGCATTTCGGGACTAGCGGGGGTTAAAGATACGCAGTATTTT

J: TRBJ2-7
D: TRBD1
V: TRBV20-1
size: .
CDR3: CSARDREKGYEQYF
DNA: TGCAGTGCGAGGGACAGGGAAAAGGGTTACGAGCAGTACTTC

J: TRBJ1-4
D: .
V: TRBV4-1
size: .
CDR3: CASSQGVGGRLFF
DNA: TGCGCCAGCAGCCAAGGGGTAGGCGGGCGGCTGTTTTTT

J: TRBJ2-1
D: TRBD2
V: TRBV20-1
size: .
CDR3: CSAPEAGVIYEQFF
DNA: TGCAGTGCTCCAGAAGCGGGAGTAATCTATGAGCAGTTCTTC

J: TRBJ2-3
D: TRBD2
V: TRBV6-5
size: few
CDR3: CASSYLAGGPTDTQYF
DNA: TGTGCCAGCAGTTACCTAGCGGGAGGGCCCACAGATACGCAGTATTTT

J: TRBJ2-7
D: TRBD1
V: TRBV10-2
size: many
CDR3: CASSDPGTGFLEQYF
DNA: TGCGCCAGCAGTGACCCCGGGACAGGGTTTCTCGAGCAGTACTTC

J: TRBJ1-1
D: TRBD1
V: TRBV9
size: many
CDR3: CASSPGTANTEAFF
DNA: TGTGCCAGCAGCCCTGGGACAGCCAACACTGAAGCTTTCTTT

J: TRBJ2-1
D: TRBD2
V: TRBV4-3
size: many
CDR3: CASSQDWEGYEQFF
DNA: TGCGCCAGCAGCCAAGACTGGGAGGGCTATGAGCAGTTCTTC

J: TRBJ1-1
D: TRBD1
V: TRBV28
size: many
CDR3: CASRGEGQGKMRGIDTEAFF
DNA: TGTGCCAGCAGGGGAGAGGGACAGGGTAAGATGAGAGGGATCGACACTGAAGCTTTCTTT